This entry describes one TCR beta chain. The clone's antigen remains unknown. The input lacks base qualities; no much larger clone sits a single base away. The collaborating institutions used their own protocols to collect whole blood in K2EDTA tubes. For TCRbeta analysis, collaborators shipped samples as frozen whole blood, isolated PBMCs, or DNA extracted from either of those sample types. The data were taken from a study of blood T cell repertoires in COVID-19 (dated by TCRdb to the early 2020s). Some background on the complete study: Samples covering the acute and convalescent phases of COVID-19 were provided by collaborators in the United States, Italy and Spain. Where HLA class I and class II types were available, the types were taken from metadata supplied by the sample provider, not from assay-based typing. Samples were obtained from the ongoing ImmuneRACE study (first 160 participants) and from about 1,300 subjects provided by 6 global collaborators. The material from the prospective study consisted of cDNA or gDNA derived from T cells, B-cell-depleted T cells, or PBMCs. Subjects who had been exposed to COVID-19, were actively infected with it, or had recovered from it provided the deeply sampled blood TCRbeta repertoires that made up the dataset. Sample metadata almost always included a de-identified subject ID, COVID-19 status, age in years and sex. The repertoires were made available in a free public database intended to serve as a resource for research on the immune response to SARS-CoV-2. Points the paper makes about the study in general: Clinical and demographic metadata were provided uncurated, with the amount varying by source and participant.

The immunoSEQ Assay, a bias-controlled multiplex PCR, was used to amplify TCRbeta CDR3 regions from genomic DNA. Per the source publication's procedure: The number of nucleated cells in each sample was estimated by amplification of reference gene primers within the assay. To quantify the absolute abundance of each unique TCRbeta CDR3 rearrangement, sequence reads were collapsed and filtered. For each sample, productive Simpson clonality was calculated as the square root of Simpson's diversity index over productive rearrangements. In its TCRdb copy, this immuneACCESS table keeps in-frame sequences only and misses some clones. Where compared with another copy, unresolved V genes explain less than half of these, and the others have no known cause. The D gene and trimming were derived from the DNA, and the V and J assignments and clone size from that table. The sample data list fewer than 90,000 clones, and 84% of these were observed just once. The top ten clones comprise over 35% of the sample.

Reading the germline V gene (reference sequence) gives CDR1 LNHDA and CDR2 SQIVND. Including the terminal cysteine and phenylalanine, the CDR3 comprises 17 residues. Left in the record is the CDR3 DNA by itself, 51 bases read in frame from the first base. Compared with germline, V lacks 3 bases and J lacks 2 bases; bases without a gene match: 10. This TCR came from a man aged 70-80 years with acute or convalescent COVID-19. Sequenced material: peripheral blood. The chain was built from TRBV19 and TRBJ2-5; 9 nucleotides in the junction match TRBD1. The CDR3: CASSIGTGGTRQETQYF. The DNA sequence is given as TGTGCCAGTAGTATCGGAACAGGGGGCACGAGACAAGAGACCCAGTACTTC.